These 5 T cell receptor beta chains came from one sample sequenced in a study of CXCR3-negative and CXCR3-positive naive CD8 T cells. Study-level results: TRB CDR3 hydrophobicity was greater in CXCR3-positive naive cells than in CXCR3-negative naive cells.

These receptors lack a known antigen. The method, 5' RACE with UMI labels, was used to prepare the TRB cDNA libraries. TCRdb re-called the 5' RACE reads; every CDR3 protein appears as one record, without DNA. Here the sample table reports 150,000 or so distinct CDR3 sequences. Source material: naive CXCR3+ CD8+ T cells from blood. Subset specified: CD45RO-CCR7+CD27+CD95- naive CD8+ T cells expressing CXCR3 (TNR3+). These receptors came from a human donor in good health. Some clones in this sample may be carry-over from other donors' samples.

CDR3: CASSLLGPASYEQYF. The chain recombines TRBV27 with TRBJ2-7; the D gene TCRdb calls, TRBD1, cannot be checked with no DNA. Germline CDR1 MNHEY, CDR2 SMNVEV (reference sequence). There are 15 residues in the CDR3.

The V call is TRBV9, the J call TRBJ2-7; the TCRdb call, TRBD1, lacks DNA for checking. The CDR3 is made up of 15 amino acids. The germline V gene has CDR1 SGDLS and CDR2 YYNGEE. CDR3 region: CASSAQDRGRYEQYF.

CDR3 sequence: CARSLAIYVQPYEQYF. The chain couples TRBV5-1 to TRBJ2-7. This CDR3 is built from 16 residues. Per germline, CDR1 SGHRS and CDR2 YFSETQ.

V and J are TRBV28 and TRBJ2-5. The CDR3 is 11 amino acids. Germline V gives CDR1 MDHEN, CDR2 SYDVKM. The CDR3 is CASSFGQTQYF.

The V and J genes are TRBV28 and TRBJ2-3; lacking DNA, the TRBD2 call made by TCRdb goes unchecked. Germline CDR1 MDHEN, CDR2 SYDVKM. The length of the CDR3 is 15 residues. The CDR3 sequence is CASSRTSGGTDTQYF.